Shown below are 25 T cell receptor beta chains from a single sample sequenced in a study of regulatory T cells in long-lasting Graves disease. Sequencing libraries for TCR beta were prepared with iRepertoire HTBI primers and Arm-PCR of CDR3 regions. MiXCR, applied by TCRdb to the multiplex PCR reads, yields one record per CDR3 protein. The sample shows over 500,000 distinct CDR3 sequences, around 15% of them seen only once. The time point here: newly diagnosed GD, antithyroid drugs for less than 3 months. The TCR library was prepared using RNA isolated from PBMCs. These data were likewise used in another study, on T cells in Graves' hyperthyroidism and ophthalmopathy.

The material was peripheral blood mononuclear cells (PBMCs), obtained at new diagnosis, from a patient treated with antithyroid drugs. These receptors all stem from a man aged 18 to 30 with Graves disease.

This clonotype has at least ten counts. The CDR3 DNA reads TGTGCCAGCAGCCACCGGACAGGGACCATGAACACTGAAGCTTTCTTT. Protein: CASSHRTGTMNTEAFF. The V call is TRBV3-1, the J call TRBJ1-1, with 8 nucleotides matching TRBD1. Germline values: CDR1 LGHDT, CDR2 YNNKEL (reference sequence). The CDR3 extends over 16 amino acids. The ends lost 3 bases at V and 0 bases at J; junction bases unmatched: 6.

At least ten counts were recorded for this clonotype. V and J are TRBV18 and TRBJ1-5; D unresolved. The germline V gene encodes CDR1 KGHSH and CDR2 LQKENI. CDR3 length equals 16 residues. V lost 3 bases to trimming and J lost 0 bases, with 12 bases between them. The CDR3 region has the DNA TGTGCCAGCTCACCGGGTGTCCCATATAGCAATCAGCCCCAGCATTTT. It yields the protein CASSPGVPYSNQPQHF. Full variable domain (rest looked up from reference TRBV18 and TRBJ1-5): NAGVMQNPRHLVRRRGQEARLRCSPMKGHSHVYWYRQLPEEGLKFMVYLQKENIIDESGMPKERFSAEFPKEGPSILRIQQVVRGDSAAYFCASSPGVPYSNQPQHFGDGTRLSIL.

In DNA, the CDR3 is TGTGCCAGCAGAATCGGGATAGGGGCAGTCTATGGCTACACCTTC. This codes for CASRIGIGAVYGYTF. V gene TRBV6-1 combines with J gene TRBJ1-2; D may be TRBD1 (5 bases). Trimming left V 6 bases short and J 4 bases short, with 18 bases between. Germline lookup yields CDR1 MNHNS and CDR2 SASEGT. The CDR3 has 15 amino acids.

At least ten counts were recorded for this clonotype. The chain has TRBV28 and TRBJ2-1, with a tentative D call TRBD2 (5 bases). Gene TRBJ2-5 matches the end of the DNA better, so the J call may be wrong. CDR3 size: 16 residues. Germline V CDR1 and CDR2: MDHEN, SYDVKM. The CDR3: CASSSGSVEFQETQYF. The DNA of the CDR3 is TGTGCCAGCAGTTCGGGGAGTGTAGAATTCCAAGAGACCCAGTACTTC.

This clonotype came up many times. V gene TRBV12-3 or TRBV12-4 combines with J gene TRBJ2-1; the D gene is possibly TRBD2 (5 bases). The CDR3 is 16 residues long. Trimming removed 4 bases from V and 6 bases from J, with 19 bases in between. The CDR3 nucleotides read TGTGCCAGCAGTTCCGCCCCCCTGACTACGTTCAATGAGCAGTTCTTC. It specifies CASSSAPLTTFNEQFF.

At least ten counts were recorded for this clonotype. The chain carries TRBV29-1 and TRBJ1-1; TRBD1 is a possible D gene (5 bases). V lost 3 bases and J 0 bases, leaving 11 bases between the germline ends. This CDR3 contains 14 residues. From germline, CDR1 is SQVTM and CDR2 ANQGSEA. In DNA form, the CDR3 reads TGCAGCGTTGATTGGGGCACCATGAACACTGAAGCTTTCTTT. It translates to CSVDWGTMNTEAFF.

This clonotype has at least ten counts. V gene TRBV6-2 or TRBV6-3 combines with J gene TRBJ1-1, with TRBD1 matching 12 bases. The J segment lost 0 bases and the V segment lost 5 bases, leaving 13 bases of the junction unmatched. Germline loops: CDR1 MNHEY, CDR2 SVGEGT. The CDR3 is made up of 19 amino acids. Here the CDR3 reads CASSDLQGQGAFMNTEAFF. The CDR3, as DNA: TGTGCCAGCAGTGACCTTCAGGGACAGGGGGCCTTCATGAACACTGAAGCTTTCTTT.

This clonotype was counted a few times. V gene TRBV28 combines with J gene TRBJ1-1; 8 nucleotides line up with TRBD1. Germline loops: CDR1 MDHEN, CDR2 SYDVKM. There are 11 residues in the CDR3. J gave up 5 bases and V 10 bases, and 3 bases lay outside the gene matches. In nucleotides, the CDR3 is TGTGCCACAGGGGGCTGGACTGAAGCTTTCTTT. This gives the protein CATGGWTEAFF.

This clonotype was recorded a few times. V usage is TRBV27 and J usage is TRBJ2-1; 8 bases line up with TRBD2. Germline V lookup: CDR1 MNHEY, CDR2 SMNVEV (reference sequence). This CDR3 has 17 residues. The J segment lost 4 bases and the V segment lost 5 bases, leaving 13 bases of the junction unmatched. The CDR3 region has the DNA TGTGCCAGCAGTCCAAGGACTAGCTCGCCCCTATACAATGAGCAGTTCTTC. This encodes CASSPRTSSPLYNEQFF.

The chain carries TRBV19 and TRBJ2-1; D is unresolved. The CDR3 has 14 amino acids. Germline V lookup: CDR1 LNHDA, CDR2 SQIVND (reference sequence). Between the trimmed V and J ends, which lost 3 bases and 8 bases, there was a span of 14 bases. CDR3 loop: CASSISVIGYEQFF. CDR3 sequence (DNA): TGTGCCAGTAGTATTTCTGTGATTGGATATGAGCAGTTCTTC.

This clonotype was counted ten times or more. The CDR3 nucleotides are TGTGCCACCGGAGGACAAACTGTAGAGACCCAGTACTTC. It specifies CATGGQTVETQYF. The gene calls are TRBV24-1 and TRBJ2-5; D is perhaps TRBD1 or TRBD2 (5 bases each). V was pared by 9 bases and J by 4 bases, with 14 bases between. This CDR3 has 13 residues. The germline V gene encodes CDR1 KGHDR and CDR2 SFDVKD.

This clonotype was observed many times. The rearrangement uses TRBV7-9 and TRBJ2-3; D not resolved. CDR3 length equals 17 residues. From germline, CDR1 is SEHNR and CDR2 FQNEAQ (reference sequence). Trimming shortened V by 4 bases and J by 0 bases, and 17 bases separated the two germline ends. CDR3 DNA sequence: TGTGCCAGCAGCTCAGAGGACGGGCTGGTTAGCACAGATACGCAGTATTTT. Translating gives CASSSEDGLVSTDTQYF.

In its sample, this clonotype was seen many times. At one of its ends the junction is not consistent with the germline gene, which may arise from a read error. DNA for the CDR3: TGTGCCAGCAGCTTAGATAGGAGTAGCGGGAGAAATTGTTTT. Amino acids: CASSLDRSSGRNCF. The rearrangement joins TRBV11-2 to TRBJ2-3, with 9 nucleotides matching TRBD2. There are 14 residues in the CDR3. Germline V gene lookup returns CDR1 SGHAT and CDR2 FQNNGV.

CDR3 residues: CASSSTSGRNTGELFF. CDR3 nucleotide sequence: TGCGCCAGCAGCTCGACTAGCGGGAGGAACACCGGGGAGCTGTTTTTT. The chain employs TRBV5-1 and TRBJ2-2, with 12 bases identical to TRBD2. The CDR3 runs 16 residues. Germline V gives CDR1 SGHRS, CDR2 YFSETQ. V was clipped by 3 bases and J by 1 base; unmatched bases: 1.

CDR3 loop: CASSQGTASYEQYF. Here the CDR3 DNA reads TGTGCCAGCAGCCAGGGGACAGCGTCCTACGAGCAGTACTTC. The V call is TRBV9, the J call TRBJ2-7, with 7 positions matching TRBD1. There are 14 residues in the CDR3. V dropped 4 bases and J dropped 1; count of bases not matched to a gene: 5. In germline, CDR1 is SGDLS, CDR2 YYNGEE.

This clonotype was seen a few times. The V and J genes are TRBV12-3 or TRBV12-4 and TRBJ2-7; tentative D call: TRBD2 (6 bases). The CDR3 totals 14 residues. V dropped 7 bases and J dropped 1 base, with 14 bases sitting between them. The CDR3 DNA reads TGTGCCAGCACCTCTCGGGGGAGATCCTACGAGCAGTACTTC. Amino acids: CASTSRGRSYEQYF.

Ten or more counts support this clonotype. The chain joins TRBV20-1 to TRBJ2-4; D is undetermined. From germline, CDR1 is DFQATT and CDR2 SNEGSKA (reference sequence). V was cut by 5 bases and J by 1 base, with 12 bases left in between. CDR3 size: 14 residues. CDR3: CSADTVGAKNIQYF. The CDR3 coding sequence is TGCAGTGCTGACACTGTTGGGGCCAAAAACATTCAGTACTTC.

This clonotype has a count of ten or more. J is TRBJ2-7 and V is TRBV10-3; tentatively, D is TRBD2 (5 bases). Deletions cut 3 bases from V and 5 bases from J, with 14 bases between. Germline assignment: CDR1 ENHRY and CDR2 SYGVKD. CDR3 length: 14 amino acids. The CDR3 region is CAISDIGDRDEQYF. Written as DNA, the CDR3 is TGTGCCATCAGTGACATCGGGGATCGAGACGAGCAGTACTTC.

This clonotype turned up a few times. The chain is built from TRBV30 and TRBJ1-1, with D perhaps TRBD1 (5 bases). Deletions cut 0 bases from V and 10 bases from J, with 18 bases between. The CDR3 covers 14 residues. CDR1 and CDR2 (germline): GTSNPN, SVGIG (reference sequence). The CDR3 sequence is CAWSVRGGAGGAFF. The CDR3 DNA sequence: TGTGCCTGGAGTGTACGGGGAGGGGCAGGTGGAGCTTTCTTT.

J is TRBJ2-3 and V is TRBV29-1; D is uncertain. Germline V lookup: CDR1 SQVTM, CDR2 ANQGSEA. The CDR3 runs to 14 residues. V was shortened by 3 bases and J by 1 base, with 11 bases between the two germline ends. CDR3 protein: CSVEPRSGTDTQYF. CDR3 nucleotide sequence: TGCAGCGTTGAGCCACGTAGTGGCACAGATACGCAGTATTTT.

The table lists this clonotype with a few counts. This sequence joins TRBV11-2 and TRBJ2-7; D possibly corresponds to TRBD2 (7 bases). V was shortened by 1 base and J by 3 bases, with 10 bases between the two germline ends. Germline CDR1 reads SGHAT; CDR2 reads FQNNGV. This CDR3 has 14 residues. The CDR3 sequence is CASSLGRGGYEQYF. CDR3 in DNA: TGTGCCAGCAGCTTAGGAAGGGGGGGCTACGAGCAGTACTTC.

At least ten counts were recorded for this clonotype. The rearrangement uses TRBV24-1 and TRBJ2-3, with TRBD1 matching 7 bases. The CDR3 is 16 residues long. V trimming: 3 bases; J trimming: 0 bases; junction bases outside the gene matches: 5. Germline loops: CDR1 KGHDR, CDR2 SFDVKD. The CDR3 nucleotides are TGTGCCACCAGTGATCCCGGACAGGACAGCACAGATACGCAGTATTTT. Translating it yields CATSDPGQDSTDTQYF.

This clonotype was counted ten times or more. The CDR3 loop reads CSASIAGPWAYEQYF. The CDR3 coding sequence is TGCAGTGCTAGTATAGCGGGTCCATGGGCCTACGAGCAGTACTTC. The rearrangement joins TRBV20-1 to TRBJ2-7; 7 nucleotides align to TRBD2. Trimming at V came to 3 bases and at J to 2 bases, leaving 10 bases not matched to a gene. This CDR3 has 15 residues. Germline assignment: CDR1 DFQATT and CDR2 SNEGSKA (reference sequence).

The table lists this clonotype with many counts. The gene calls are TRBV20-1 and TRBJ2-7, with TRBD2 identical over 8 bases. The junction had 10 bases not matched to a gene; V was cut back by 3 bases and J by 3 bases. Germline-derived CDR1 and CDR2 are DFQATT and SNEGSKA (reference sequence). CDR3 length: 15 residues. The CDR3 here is CSASDGGRIHYEQYF. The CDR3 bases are TGCAGTGCTAGTGACGGCGGGAGGATCCACTACGAGCAGTACTTC.

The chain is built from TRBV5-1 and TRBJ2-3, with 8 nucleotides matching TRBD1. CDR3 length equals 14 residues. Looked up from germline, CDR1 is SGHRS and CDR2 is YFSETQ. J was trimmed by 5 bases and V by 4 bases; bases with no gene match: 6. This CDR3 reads CASSLDRERDTQYF. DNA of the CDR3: TGCGCCAGCAGCCTGGACAGGGAAAGAGATACGCAGTATTTT. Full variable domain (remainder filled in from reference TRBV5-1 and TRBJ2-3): KAGVTQTPRYLIKTRGQQVTLSCSPISGHRSVSWYQQTPGQGLQFLFEYFSETQRNKGNFPGRFSGRQFSNSRSEMNVSTLELGDSALYLCASSLDRERDTQYFGPGTRLTVL.